The source of this T cell receptor beta chain is a study of blood T cell repertoires in COVID-19. Using immunoSEQ multiplex PCR, the repertoire was profiled, and TCRdb retains in-frame clones only, with some absent. Of 380,000 or so clones listed, about 86% were seen once; the top ten hold around 7.4%. V lost 6 bases to trimming and J lost 2 bases, with 19 bases between them. The V gene's germline CDR1 is MNHNY and CDR2 SVGAGI (reference sequence). The CDR3 runs to 16 residues. The sequenced sample was peripheral blood. This TCR derives from a woman aged 55-69 years with COVID-19, enrolled during active disease. V usage is TRBV6-6 and J usage is TRBJ1-2; a weak D match, TRBD1 (6 bases). The CDR3 DNA is TGTGCCAGCAGGCCTGCTACAGGGAGTAACAACTATGGCTACACCTTC. Its protein is CASRPATGSNNYGYTF.